The present entry profiles one T cell receptor beta chain with its context. The target antigen is unknown. The read ends 3 residues shy of where the CDR3 ends; the end is completed using the germline J gene. The data are from a study of T cell clonality in common variable immunodeficiency. Overall study findings and caveats: Fewer deletions and N-nucleotide insertions were reportedly seen in common variable immunodeficiency TCR beta sequences.

Sequencing input was equivalent genomic DNA from CVID and controls. Sequencing used immunoSEQ multiplex PCR; TCRdb keeps in-frame clones, though not all of them. Observed are some 25,000 clones, no singletons, with the top ten taking approximately 10%. J was trimmed by 1 base and V by 1 base; bases with no gene match: 0. The CDR3 contains 15 residues. Germline V gives CDR1 SNHLY, CDR2 FYNNEI. The chain is built from TRBV2 and TRBJ2-2, with TRBD2 identical over 7 bases. The sequence was obtained from a human donor with common variable immunodeficiency. Sample: peripheral blood mononuclear cells. The CDR3 protein is CASSEVAGNTGELFF. The sequenced part of the CDR3 DNA is TGTGCCAGCAGTGAAGTAGCGGGGAACACCGGGGAG.